These T cell receptor beta chains were read from a single sample in a study of CD8 T cells in Susac syndrome. TCRdb processed the immunoSEQ multiplex PCR reads anew with MiXCR; each CDR3 protein has one entry. The sample records 130,000 or so distinct CDR3 sequences, roughly 89% being singletons. Sequenced: CD8+ T cells from PBMCs. The receptors come from a human donor with multiple sclerosis. Both conserved end residues are part of each CDR3. The D gene is left open where the match is weak. Some rows mark clone size as missing; the rest say once, few, many or name a class of expanded clone.

NA	TRBJ2-7	TRBV6-2/TRBV6-3	NA	CASTHGRRGVYEQYF	TGTGCCAGCACCCACGGGCGGAGGGGGGTCTACGAGCAGTACTTC
NA	TRBJ1-1	TRBV29-1	NA	CSVEGSTRNTEAFF	TGCAGCGTTGAGGGGTCCACACGGAACACTGAAGCTTTCTTT
TRBD1	TRBJ1-2	TRBV30	NA	CAWCIWDRGPYGYTF	TGTGCCTGGTGTATTTGGGACAGGGGGCCGTATGGCTACACCTTC
NA	TRBJ2-7	TRBV20-1	NA	CSAAGTAIHEQYF	TGCAGTGCTGCCGGGACCGCCATCCACGAGCAGTACTTC
NA	TRBJ2-5	TRBV12-5	NA	CASGLDLQETQYF	TGTGCTAGTGGTTTGGACCTACAAGAGACCCAGTACTTC
NA	TRBJ1-2	TRBV15	NA	CATSRVQESNYGYTF	TGTGCCACCAGCAGAGTCCAGGAATCTAACTATGGCTACACCTTC
NA	TRBJ1-2	TRBV14	NA	CASSQGARGRYGYTF	TGTGCCAGCAGCCAAGGGGCGCGGGGTCGTTATGGCTACACCTTC
NA	TRBJ1-2	TRBV7-9	NA	CATPNGLDSFYGYTF	TGTGCCACCCCCAACGGTCTTGACAGTTTCTATGGCTACACCTTC
NA	TRBJ2-2	TRBV20-1	NA	CSAPNLFTGELFF	TGCAGTGCCCCCAACCTCTTCACCGGGGAGCTGTTTTTT
NA	TRBJ1-2	TRBV5-1	NA	CASSFVETRGYTF	TGCGCCAGCAGCTTCGTAGAGACTCGTGGCTACACCTTC
NA	TRBJ1-2	TRBV12-3/TRBV12-4	NA	CASSQGTLDGYTF	TGTGCCAGCAGCCAGGGAACTCTCGATGGCTACACCTTC
NA	TRBJ2-3	TRBV7-2	NA	CASSFPPTDTQYF	TGTGCCAGCAGCTTTCCACCGACAGATACGCAGTATTTT
NA	TRBJ1-2	TRBV7-9	NA	CASSLPSLGGYTF	TGTGCCAGCAGCTTACCTTCCCTAGGCGGCTACACCTTC
NA	TRBJ2-4	TRBV4-1	once	CASSQVTVAKNIQYF	TGCGCCAGCAGCCAAGTGACAGTAGCCAAAAACATTCAGTACTTC
TRBD1	TRBJ1-2	TRBV7-6	NA	CAWGQGAFGYTF	TGTGCATGGGGACAGGGAGCTTTCGGCTACACCTTC
NA	TRBJ2-2	TRBV5-4	NA	CASSLDGLTGELFF	TGTGCCAGCAGCTTGGACGGGCTGACCGGGGAGCTGTTTTTT
NA	TRBJ2-7	TRBV27	NA	CAAGKTLTLNREQYF	TGTGCCGCCGGAAAAACGCTAACCCTGAATCGGGAGCAGTACTTC